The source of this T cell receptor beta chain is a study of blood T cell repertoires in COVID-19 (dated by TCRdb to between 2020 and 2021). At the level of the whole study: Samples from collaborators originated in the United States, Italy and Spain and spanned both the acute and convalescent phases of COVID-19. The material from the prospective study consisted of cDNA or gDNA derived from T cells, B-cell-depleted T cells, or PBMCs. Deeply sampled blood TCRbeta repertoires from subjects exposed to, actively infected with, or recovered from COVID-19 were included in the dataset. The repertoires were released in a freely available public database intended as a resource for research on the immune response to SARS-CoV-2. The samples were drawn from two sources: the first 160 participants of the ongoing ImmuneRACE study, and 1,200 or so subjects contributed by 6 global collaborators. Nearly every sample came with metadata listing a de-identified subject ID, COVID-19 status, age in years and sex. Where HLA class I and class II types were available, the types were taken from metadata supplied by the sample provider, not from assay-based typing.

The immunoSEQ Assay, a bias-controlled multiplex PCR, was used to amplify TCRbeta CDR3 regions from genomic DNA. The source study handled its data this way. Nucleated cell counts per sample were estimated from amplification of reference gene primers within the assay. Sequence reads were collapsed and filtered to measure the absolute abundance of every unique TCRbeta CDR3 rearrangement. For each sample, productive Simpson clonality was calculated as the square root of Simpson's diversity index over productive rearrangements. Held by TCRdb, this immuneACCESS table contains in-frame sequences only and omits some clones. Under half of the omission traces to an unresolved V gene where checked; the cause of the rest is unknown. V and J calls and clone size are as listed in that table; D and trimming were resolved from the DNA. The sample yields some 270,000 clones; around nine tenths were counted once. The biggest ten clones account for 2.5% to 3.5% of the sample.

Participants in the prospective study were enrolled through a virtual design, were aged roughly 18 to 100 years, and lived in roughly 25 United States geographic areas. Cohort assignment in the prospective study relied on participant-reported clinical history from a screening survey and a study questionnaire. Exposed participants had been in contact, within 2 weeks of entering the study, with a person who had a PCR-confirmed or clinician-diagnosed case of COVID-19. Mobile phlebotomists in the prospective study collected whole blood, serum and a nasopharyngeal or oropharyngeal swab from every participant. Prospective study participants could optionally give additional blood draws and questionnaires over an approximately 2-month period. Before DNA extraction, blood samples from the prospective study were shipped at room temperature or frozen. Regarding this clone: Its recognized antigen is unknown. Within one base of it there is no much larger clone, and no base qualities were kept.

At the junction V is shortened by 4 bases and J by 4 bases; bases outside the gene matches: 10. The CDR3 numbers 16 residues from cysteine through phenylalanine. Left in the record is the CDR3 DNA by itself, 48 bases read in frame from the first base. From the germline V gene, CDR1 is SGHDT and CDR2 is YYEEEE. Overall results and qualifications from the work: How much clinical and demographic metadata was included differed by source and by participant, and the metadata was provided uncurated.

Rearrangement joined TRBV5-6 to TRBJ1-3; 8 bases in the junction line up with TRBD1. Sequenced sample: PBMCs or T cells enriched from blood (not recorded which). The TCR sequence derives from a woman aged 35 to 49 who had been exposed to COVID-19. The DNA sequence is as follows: TGTGCCAGCAGCCCCAGACAGGGGATATACGGAAACACCATATATTTT. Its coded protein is CASSPRQGIYGNTIYF.